This is a list of T cell receptor beta chains from one sample in a study of T cells in Graves' hyperthyroidism and ophthalmopathy. TCRdb recomputed calls from the multiplex PCR reads with MiXCR, one row per CDR3 protein. The table lists about 710,000 distinct CDR3 sequences, around 17% of them singletons. The sample was blood. All receptors come from a man aged 18 to 35 with Graves' hyperthyroidism. Each CDR3 is given with its conserved first and last residue. Fields, in order: V gene, J gene, clone size, D gene, CDR3 protein, CDR3 DNA. The D gene is left open where the match is weak. The size of a clone is reported for some rows only, either as once, few or many, or as a class for expanded clones.

V: TRBV7-9; J: TRBJ2-5; size: .; D: .; CDR3: CASSLASADQETQYF; DNA: TGTGCCAGCAGCTTAGCGTCGGCAGATCAGGAGACCCAGTACTTC
V: TRBV30; J: TRBJ1-2; size: .; D: .; CDR3: CAWYRSKLQETNYGYTF; DNA: TGTGCCTGGTATAGATCTAAATTACAGGAAACTAACTATGGCTACACCTTC
V: TRBV7-2; J: TRBJ2-7; size: few; D: .; CDR3: CASSRDRFTYEQYF; DNA: TGTGCCAGCAGCAGAGACAGGTTTACCTACGAGCAGTACTTC
V: TRBV6-2/TRBV6-3; J: TRBJ1-1; size: .; D: .; CDR3: CASKGQVNTEAFF; DNA: TGTGCCAGCAAAGGACAAGTGAACACTGAAGCTTTCTTT
V: TRBV24-1; J: TRBJ2-1; size: few; D: .; CDR3: CATSMPGVYNEQFF; DNA: TGTGCCACCAGTATGCCAGGGGTCTACAATGAGCAGTTCTTC
V: TRBV7-3; J: TRBJ2-2; size: few; D: TRBD1; CDR3: CASSSWTGSTTGELFF; DNA: TGTGCCAGCAGCTCTTGGACAGGGTCCACCACCGGGGAGCTGTTTTTT
V: TRBV19; J: TRBJ2-7; size: .; D: TRBD2; CDR3: CASSSSSGTSAREQYF; DNA: TGTGCCAGTAGTAGCTCTTCCGGGACTAGCGCCAGGGAGCAGTACTTC
V: TRBV6-1; J: TRBJ1-5; size: .; D: .; CDR3: CANRQGISNQPQHF; DNA: TGTGCCAACAGGCAGGGGATAAGCAATCAGCCCCAGCATTTT
V: TRBV20-1; J: TRBJ1-1; size: many; D: .; CDR3: CSAVPGLNVPMNTEAFF; DNA: TGCAGTGCAGTACCGGGACTCAACGTTCCGATGAACACTGAAGCTTTCTTT
V: TRBV7-2; J: TRBJ1-2; size: .; D: .; CDR3: CASSLPVNNYGYTF; DNA: TGTGCCAGCAGCTTACCCGTTAACAACTATGGCTACACCTTC
V: TRBV6-5; J: TRBJ1-2; size: many; D: .; CDR3: CASSLSYRASYGYTF; DNA: TGTGCCAGCAGTTTGTCTTACAGGGCTTCCTATGGCTACACCTTC
V: TRBV4-1; J: TRBJ2-5; size: few; D: TRBD2; CDR3: CASSYTSGGETQYF; DNA: TGCGCCAGCAGCTATACTAGCGGGGGAGAGACCCAGTACTTC
V: TRBV12-5; J: TRBJ2-1; size: .; D: TRBD1; CDR3: CASGLDRGWDEQFF; DNA: TGTGCTAGTGGTTTGGACAGGGGCTGGGATGAGCAGTTCTTC
V: TRBV6-6; J: TRBJ2-5; size: many; D: TRBD2; CDR3: CASSYSGRGKETQYF; DNA: TGTGCCAGCAGTTACTCGGGGAGGGGAAAGGAGACCCAGTACTTC
V: TRBV20-1; J: TRBJ2-5; size: many; D: .; CDR3: CSATDSRVGWQETQYF; DNA: TGCAGTGCTACAGACAGCAGGGTCGGATGGCAAGAGACCCAGTACTTC
V: TRBV2; J: TRBJ2-7; size: .; D: .; CDR3: CASIQMGRAYEQYF; DNA: TGTGCCAGCATACAAATGGGCAGGGCCTACGAGCAGTACTTC
V: TRBV12-3/TRBV12-4; J: TRBJ2-7; size: few; D: TRBD2; CDR3: CASRPAGVHYEQYF; DNA: TGTGCCAGCAGGCCAGCGGGGGTCCATTACGAGCAGTACTTC
V: TRBV5-1; J: TRBJ2-3; size: few; D: .; CDR3: CASSLGPGNSDTQYF; DNA: TGCGCCAGCAGCTTGGGTCCAGGGAATTCGGATACGCAGTATTTT
V: TRBV24-1; J: TRBJ2-2; size: few; D: .; CDR3: CATRNINTGELFF; DNA: TGTGCCACCAGGAACATCAACACCGGGGAGCTGTTTTTT
V: TRBV6-1; J: TRBJ2-3; size: few; D: .; CDR3: CASRTQGVRTDTQYF; DNA: TGTGCCAGCAGAACACAGGGAGTGAGAACAGATACGCAGTATTTT
V: TRBV7-2; J: TRBJ1-5; size: .; D: .; CDR3: CASSLWGRQPQHF; DNA: TGTGCCAGCAGCTTATGGGGTCGGCAGCCCCAGCATTTT
V: TRBV5-1; J: TRBJ2-3; size: .; D: TRBD2; CDR3: CASSPNGLAGGPDTQYF; DNA: TGCGCCAGCAGCCCAAATGGACTAGCGGGAGGGCCAGATACGCAGTATTTT
V: TRBV28; J: TRBJ2-5; size: many; D: TRBD2; CDR3: CASTGGGLAGSETQYF; DNA: TGTGCCAGCACCGGAGGGGGACTAGCGGGATCAGAGACCCAGTACTTC
V: TRBV2; J: TRBJ2-1; size: many; D: TRBD2; CDR3: CASSETGTSGRGTQFF; DNA: TGTGCCAGCAGTGAGACCGGGACTAGCGGGAGGGGCACGCAGTTCTTC
V: TRBV6-2/TRBV6-3; J: TRBJ2-5; size: .; D: .; CDR3: CASSRPDGTQYF; DNA: TGTGCCAGCAGCCGACCGGACGGGACCCAGTACTTC
V: TRBV5-1; J: TRBJ2-5; size: few; D: TRBD2; CDR3: CASSSEREGQETQYF; DNA: TGCGCCAGCAGCTCCGAGCGGGAGGGCCAGGAGACCCAGTACTTC
V: TRBV7-9; J: TRBJ2-7; size: many; D: TRBD2; CDR3: CASSLYFPSGYEQYF; DNA: TGTGCCAGCAGCTTATACTTTCCTAGCGGCTACGAGCAGTACTTC
V: TRBV7-9; J: TRBJ2-7; size: few; D: .; CDR3: CASSLERVPGKQYF; DNA: TGTGCCAGCAGCTTAGAACGAGTACCGGGTAAGCAGTACTTC
V: TRBV29-1; J: TRBJ1-1; size: few; D: .; CDR3: CSVEVGHLMNTEAFF; DNA: TGCAGCGTTGAGGTCGGACACCTCATGAACACTGAAGCTTTCTTT
V: TRBV10-2; J: TRBJ2-7; size: .; D: TRBD1; CDR3: CASRTNRGEQYF; DNA: TGCGCCAGCAGGACCAACAGGGGCGAGCAGTACTTC
V: TRBV24-1; J: TRBJ2-7; size: .; D: TRBD2; CDR3: CATRRRSGTSGRSNEQYF; DNA: TGTGCCACCCGCCGGAGAAGTGGGACTAGCGGGAGGTCCAACGAGCAGTACTTC